This T cell receptor beta chain was identified in a study of cytomegalovirus exposure and HLA in healthy donors. Study-wide results and limits: TRBV6-2, TRBV6-3 and some other V segments were excluded as indistinguishable. An observed cluster of highly shared sequence variants was recorded as a likely sequencing artifact.

It was with 60 Vbeta and 13 Jbeta primers that the PCR ran. Original data processing: Later analysis identified tens of millions of unique TCR beta chains, roughly 11 million shared. Some clones are missing from TCRdb's copy, which holds only in-frame ones; the method was immunoSEQ multiplex PCR. That table supplies the V and J calls and clone size; D and trimming were determined from the DNA. The sample yields 90,000 to 110,000 clones, about 76% seen once. As concerns this clone: Antigen: not known.

This CDR3 is built from 15 residues. Germline CDR1 MDHEN, CDR2 SYDVKM. Between the trimmed V and J ends, which lost 3 bases and 0 bases, there was a span of 9 bases. The rearrangement uses TRBV28 and TRBJ1-5; no clear D gene. The sequenced sample consisted of PBMCs. The clonotype comes from a woman in her twenties or thirties in good health and CMV-seronegative. The CDR3: CASSFGPYSNQPQHF. The CDR3 nucleotides read TGTGCCAGCAGTTTTGGGCCGTATAGCAATCAGCCCCAGCATTTT.